This passage covers 20 T cell receptor beta chains from one sample sequenced in a study of cytomegalovirus exposure and HLA in healthy donors. The PCR made use of 60 Vbeta and 13 Jbeta primers. Some clones are missing from TCRdb's copy, which holds only in-frame ones; the method was immunoSEQ multiplex PCR. Of some 120,000 clones in the sample, around 77% were seen once. Sequenced: PBMCs. The receptors derive from a human donor in good health.

This clone occurred a few times. The V call is TRBV5-4, the J call TRBJ2-7; a weak D match, TRBD2 (6 bases). Germline loops: CDR1 SGHNT, CDR2 YYREEE (reference sequence). Trimming pared 3 bases from V and 4 bases from J, leaving 11 bases between. CDR3 length: 13 amino acids. The CDR3 DNA is TGTGCCAGCAGCTCACTCGGACTATACGAGCAGTACTTC. Protein product: CASSSLGLYEQYF. Together with reference TRBV5-4 and TRBJ2-7, the CDR3 gives the full variable domain: ETGVTQSPTHLIKTRGQQVTLRCSSQSGHNTVSWYQQALGQGPQFIFQYYREEENGRGNFPPRFSGLQFPNYSSELNVNALELDDSALYLCASSSLGLYEQYFGPGTRLTVT.

CDR3 DNA sequence: TGTGCCAGCAGTGAGAAGGCGGGAGGAATGAGGTGGGACAATGAGCAGTTCTTC. Amino acid sequence: CASSEKAGGMRWDNEQFF. V usage is TRBV6-4 and J usage is TRBJ2-1; 8 bases are a match to TRBD2. After removal of 3 bases from V and 5 bases from J, the junction contained 15 bases not matched to a gene. This CDR3 contains 18 residues. Germline values: CDR1 MRHNA, CDR2 SNTAGT.

This clone occurred once. The V gene is TRBV5-1, the J gene TRBJ2-3; 7 nucleotides match TRBD1. CDR1 is SGHRS and CDR2 is YFSETQ in the germline V gene. This CDR3 is 15 amino acids long. V shed 2 bases, J shed 2 bases, and the junction held 5 bases outside the gene matches. This chain's CDR3 is CASSFIGGATDTQYF. CDR3 sequence (DNA): TGCGCCAGCAGCTTTATAGGGGGCGCCACAGATACGCAGTATTTT.

This chain links TRBV19 with TRBJ2-5; D might be TRBD1 (5 bases). V gave up 4 bases and J gave up 5 bases, with 11 bases separating them. Germline V gene lookup returns CDR1 LNHDA and CDR2 SQIVND (reference sequence). The CDR3 length is 13 residues. The CDR3 region has the DNA TGTGCCAGTAGTAGGGGCCTGGAGGAGACCCAGTACTTC. Protein: CASSRGLEETQYF. The full variable domain, in which reference TRBV19 and TRBJ2-5 provide the parts outside the CDR3, is DGGITQSPKYLFRKEGQNVTLSCEQNLNHDAMYWYRQDPGQGLRLIYYSQIVNDFQKGDIAEGYSVSREKKESFPLTVTSAQKNPTAFYLCASSRGLEETQYFGPGTRLLVL.

There are a few counts of this clone. This chain uses TRBV10-1 with TRBJ2-7, with D tentatively TRBD1 (7 bases). The germline gives CDR1 WNHNN, CDR2 SYGVQD (reference sequence). The germline V and J ends were trimmed by 0 bases and 4 bases, with 13 bases remaining between them. There are 15 residues in the CDR3. Written as DNA, the CDR3 is TGCGCCAGCAGTGAGTCTCAGGGGGGTTCGTACGAGCAGTACTTC. Translation gives CASSESQGGSYEQYF.

This clone was counted between two and nine times. Other nucleotide sequences in the sample specify the same CDR3. The genes are TRBV18 and TRBJ1-1, with TRBD1 matching 8 bases. J gave up 4 bases and V 6 bases, and 10 bases lay outside the gene matches. Germline V gene lookup returns CDR1 KGHSH and CDR2 LQKENI. The CDR3 runs 15 residues. The CDR3 DNA follows: TGTGCCAGCTCGCTCGGACAGGGTGGAACCACTGAAGCTTTCTTT. This codes for CASSLGQGGTTEAFF.

V and J are TRBV5-4 and TRBJ1-6; 9 positions agree with TRBD1. The CDR3 consists of 16 residues. Germline assignment: CDR1 SGHNT and CDR2 YYREEE (reference sequence). The trim removed 4 bases at V and 6 bases at J, leaving 8 bases unmatched. DNA of the CDR3: TGTGCCAGCAGCCCCGGGACAGGGAGTGTTAATTCACCCCTCCACTTT. Translation: CASSPGTGSVNSPLHF.

This chain joins TRBV5-1 and TRBJ2-7, with TRBD2 identical over 10 bases. V shed 5 bases, J shed 3 bases, and the junction held 2 bases outside the gene matches. CDR1 and CDR2 from the germline V gene are SGHRS and YFSETQ. The CDR3 extends over 13 amino acids. DNA of the CDR3: TGCGCCAGCAGACGGACTAGCGGCTACGAGCAGTACTTC. Amino acid sequence: CASRRTSGYEQYF.

The rearrangement joins TRBV7-2 to TRBJ1-2, with 9 nucleotides matching TRBD1. The CDR3 has 15 residues. Germline lookup yields CDR1 SGHTA and CDR2 FQGNSA. Germline trimming cut 5 bases from V and 8 bases from J; bases unmatched to any gene: 12. The CDR3 sequence is CASSLIGQGREGYTF. Written as DNA, the CDR3 is TGTGCCAGCAGCCTAATTGGACAGGGGAGAGAGGGCTACACCTTC.

This CDR3 is CASSALNNEQFF. The CDR3 DNA is TGTGCCAGCAGCGCCCTTAACAATGAGCAGTTCTTC. The chain recombines TRBV9 with TRBJ2-1; no definite D call. CDR1 is SGDLS and CDR2 is YYNGEE in the germline V gene. Trimming took 3 bases from V and 5 from J, leaving 6 bases between them. CDR3 length: 12 amino acids. Complete variable domain (other parts from reference TRBV9 and TRBJ2-1): DSGVTQTPKHLITATGQRVTLRCSPRSGDLSVYWYQQSLDQGLQFLIQYYNGEERAKGNILERFSAQQFPDLHSELNLSSLELGDSALYFCASSALNNEQFFGPGTRLTVL.

This clone has only one observation. The gene calls are TRBV27 and TRBJ1-2; the match to TRBD1 covers 7 bases. This CDR3 spans 15 amino acids. Germline CDR1 reads MNHEY; CDR2 reads SMNVEV (reference sequence). After removal of 6 bases from V and 4 bases from J, the junction contained 11 bases not matched to a gene. Here the CDR3 reads CASRARDRHFYGYTF. The CDR3 DNA reads TGTGCCAGCAGGGCCAGGGACAGACACTTCTATGGCTACACCTTC.

The V call is TRBV10-3, the J call TRBJ2-1; 10 bases map to TRBD2. CDR3 length: 15 residues. After removal of 0 bases from V and 10 bases from J, the junction contained 6 bases not matched to a gene. Germline V lookup: CDR1 ENHRY, CDR2 SYGVKD. CDR3 protein: CAISESPGLADEQFF. DNA of the CDR3: TGTGCCATCAGTGAGTCCCCCGGACTAGCGGACGAGCAGTTCTTC.

The chain couples TRBV23-1 to TRBJ1-1, with D perhaps matching TRBD1 (5 bases). TRBV23-1 has ORF status, its function being uncertain. This CDR3 has 16 residues. The V end was cut by 8 bases, the J end by 2 bases, with 21 bases between. CDR3 loop: CASGSRQGRINTEAFF. The CDR3 coding sequence is TGCGCCAGCGGTAGCAGGCAGGGAAGGATAAACACTGAAGCTTTCTTT.

This clone has a single count. The genes are TRBV4-1 and TRBJ2-7; perhaps TRBD2 as D (6 bases). CDR1 is MGHRA and CDR2 is YSYEKL in the germline V gene. V shed 0 bases and J shed 6 bases, with 18 bases lying between them. The CDR3 has 16 amino acids. Here the CDR3 DNA reads TGCGCCAGCAGCCAAGATCTTGTCGGGAGAGGGGTCGAGCAGTACTTC. Translating gives CASSQDLVGRGVEQYF.

This chain joins TRBV7-9 and TRBJ2-6; D not certain. The CDR3 consists of 13 residues. The V and J ends lost 3 bases and 2 bases respectively, with 2 bases between them. The germline V gene has CDR1 SEHNR and CDR2 FQNEAQ (reference sequence). The CDR3 loop is CASSFTGANVLTF. The CDR3 DNA is TGTGCCAGCAGCTTTACTGGGGCCAACGTCCTGACTTTC.

V is TRBV29-1 and J is TRBJ2-7; TRBD2 agrees at 8 bases. Germline CDR1 SQVTM, CDR2 ANQGSEA. J gave up 3 bases and V 4 bases, and 5 bases lay outside the gene matches. The CDR3 loop spans 13 amino acids. CDR3 loop: CSVGASGLYEQYF. The CDR3 DNA follows: TGCAGCGTTGGGGCTAGCGGGCTCTACGAGCAGTACTTC.

This sequence joins TRBV6-1 and TRBJ1-2, with D maybe TRBD1 (5 bases). The length of the CDR3 is 16 residues. The V gene's germline CDR1 is MNHNS and CDR2 SASEGT. Trimming removed 1 base from V and 1 base from J, with 13 bases in between. This CDR3 reads CASSEGPEGSNYGYTF. The CDR3 DNA reads TGTGCCAGCAGTGAAGGGCCGGAGGGGAGTAACTATGGCTACACCTTC.

V and J are TRBV13 and TRBJ2-2, with 7 nucleotides matching TRBD2. Germline assignment: CDR1 PRHDT and CDR2 FYEKMQ (reference sequence). The CDR3 extends over 16 amino acids. Trimming removed 5 bases from V and 5 bases from J; junction bases left unmatched: 11. The DNA for the CDR3 is TGTGCCAGCAGCCCCCGGGGCGGGAGCTGGACCGGGGAGCTGTTTTTT. Amino acids: CASSPRGGSWTGELFF.

The chain couples TRBV6-5 to TRBJ1-1; 8 bases are a match to TRBD1. The V gene's germline CDR1 is MNHEY and CDR2 SVGAGI. The V segment lost 5 bases and the J segment 3 bases; nucleotides outside the gene matches: 5. The CDR3 sequence is 14 residues long. The CDR3 loop is CASSPGGWYTEAFF. The CDR3, as DNA: TGTGCCAGCAGTCCAGGGGGCTGGTACACTGAAGCTTTCTTT.

This chain connects TRBV7-8 to TRBJ2-7, with 8 bases identical to TRBD1. V trimming: 4 bases; J trimming: 4 bases; junction bases outside the gene matches: 9. Per germline, CDR1 SGHVS and CDR2 FQNEAQ. The CDR3 is 15 amino acids. This CDR3 is CASSSTDRGNYEQYF. CDR3 DNA: TGTGCCAGCAGCTCCACAGACAGGGGTAATTACGAGCAGTACTTC.